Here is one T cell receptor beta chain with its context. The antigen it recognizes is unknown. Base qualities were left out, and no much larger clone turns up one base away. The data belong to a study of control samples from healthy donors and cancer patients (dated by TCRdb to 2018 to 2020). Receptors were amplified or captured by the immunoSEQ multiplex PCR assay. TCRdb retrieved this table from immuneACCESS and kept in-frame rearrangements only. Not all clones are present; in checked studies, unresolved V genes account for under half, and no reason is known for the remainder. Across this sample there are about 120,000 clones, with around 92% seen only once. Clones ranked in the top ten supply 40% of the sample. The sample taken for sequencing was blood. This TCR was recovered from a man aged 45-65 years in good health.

The CDR3 amino acid sequence is: CASSFLAGGLGEQFF. In nucleotides, the sequence is TGTGCCAGCAGCTTTCTAGCGGGGGGCCTGGGTGAGCAGTTCTTC. This receptor chain uses TRBV7-2 and TRBJ2-1, with 11 central nucleotides matching TRBD2. The CDR3 has 15 amino acids, counting the end cysteine and phenylalanine. Left in the record is the CDR3 DNA by itself, 45 bases read in frame from the first base. The germline V gene encodes CDR1 SGHTA and CDR2 FQGNSA. Unmatched junction bases come to 7, with V trimmed by 3 bases and J by 9 bases.